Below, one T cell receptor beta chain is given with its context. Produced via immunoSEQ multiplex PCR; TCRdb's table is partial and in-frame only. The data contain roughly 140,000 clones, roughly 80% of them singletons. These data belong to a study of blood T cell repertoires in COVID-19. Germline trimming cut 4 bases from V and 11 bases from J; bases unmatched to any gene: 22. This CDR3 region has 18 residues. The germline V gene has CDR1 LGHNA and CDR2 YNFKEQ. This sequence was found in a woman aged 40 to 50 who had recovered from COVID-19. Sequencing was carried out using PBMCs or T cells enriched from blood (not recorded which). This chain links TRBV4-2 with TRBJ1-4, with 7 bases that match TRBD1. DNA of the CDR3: TGTGCCAGCAGCCGGGAACGGACAGGAGATTTCCTCGGTAGGAAACTGTTTTTT. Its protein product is CASSRERTGDFLGRKLFF.